This T cell receptor beta chain was sequenced during a study of cytomegalovirus exposure and HLA in healthy donors (dated by TCRdb to about 2017). About the study as a whole: An earlier analysis of roughly 500 of the donors reported about 250 Gb of sequence data and 100 million to 130 million unique TCR beta sequences from about 180 million T cells. Both class I and class II loci were covered by HLA typing, at four-digit resolution. Rather than drawing on any new phenotypic data, the later analysis identified candidate immune exposures from TCR beta sequences and the way those sequences occurred across donors. To study patterns of TCR occurrence, a later analysis re-analyzed previously published TCR beta repertoires from 550 to 800 donors and added high-resolution HLA genotyping. Donor age, sex, ethnicity and CMV serostatus were compiled alongside the repertoire data. All discovery cohort repertoires had been generated using a single sequencing platform. The aim of the study was to test whether cataloging public T cell receptors could identify signatures of past pathogen exposure. A later genetic analysis used genome-wide SNP genotypes for about 55% of the 666 donors, treating that subset as a discovery cohort. A separate validation cohort of over 95 different subjects was used in addition to the roughly 700-subject first cohort. The study combined high-throughput TCR immunosequencing, statistical association of individual TCRs with disease status, and machine learning to predict cytomegalovirus infection status. Among some 400 genotyped donors of the cohort, an average of around 240,000 unique TCR beta nucleotide sequences was sequenced per donor, of which about 19% were non-productive. Typing coverage differed by locus: A, B, C, DRB1 and DQB1 were typed in roughly 620-630 donors, DQA1 in about 500, DPA1 in 600 to 610, and DPB1 in 472. The genetic ancestry cluster associated with self-reported Caucasian donors included 65% to 90% of the roughly 390 genotyped donors. An earlier analysis of fewer than 750 of the donors used high-throughput TCR beta sequencing to judge whether each TCR beta V gene segment behaved as functional or pseudogenic. Because of strong linkage in the cohort, roughly 5 DR-DQ haplotypes were treated as single units for association and clustering. An early release that covered 500 to 800 HLA-typed donors contained about 300 gigabases of sequencing data and some 87 million unique TCR sequences. The T cell repertoires of some 700 subjects were profiled by immunosequencing and related to cytomegalovirus serostatus.

What the authors observed across the whole study: At a false discovery rate of 0.05, a later analysis linked 16,000 or so TCR beta sequences to specific HLA alleles. The sequencing pipeline was judged likely to have produced a cluster of highly shared sequence variants as a technical artifact. A total of fewer than 200 TCR beta chains were listed by the study as associated with cytomegalovirus. A later genetic analysis reported fewer N-insertions in productive TCRs among donors in an Asian-associated ancestry cluster than the roughly 700-donor mean. Most TCR sequences were observed very rarely across donors, whereas some public TCRs were present in many individuals. Roughly uniform sequencing depth across donors was assumed in presence/absence analyses, although this assumption may not hold. A further reported finding was that TCR beta sequences accurately predicted the HLA-A and HLA-B alleles for most subjects in the first cohort. An earlier analysis of 450 to 750 of the donors showed that most TCR beta V segments appeared in productive rearrangements either about 87% or about 30% of the time, which broadly matched IMGT annotations. Because HLA typing was unavailable for some donors at each locus, only the typed subset was used in association tests. In a later analysis, most CMV-associated TCR beta chains were found to appear HLA-restricted, with HLA associations seemingly driven largely by CMV exposure. Strong co-occurrence of HLA alleles, especially DR and DQ, made assigning TCR associations to individual alleles difficult. The cohort was sequenced for TCR beta chains only, and without alpha or paired-chain data the features that could be detected were limited. Because counts were too low, seventeen rarely observed V segments, including chromosome 9 orphons, were left out of the earlier analysis of approximately 500 of the donors. The only immune exposure information available for the cohort was CMV serostatus. Correlated functional status among segregating V segments might reflect linkage disequilibrium, but an unknown experimental factor could not be ruled out. A few of the identified cytomegalovirus-associated TCR beta chains were confirmed in vitro to be specific for cytomegalovirus antigens. A later genetic analysis associated a missense DCLRE1C variant with V-gene and J-gene trimming of TCR beta chains, and an independent cohort replicated the association. The authors suggested that the approach could potentially be generalized to other disease states and immunological phenotypes. Several of the top co-occurrence clusters appeared to be linked to parvovirus B19, influenza, CMV and Epstein-Barr virus, according to a later analysis. A later analysis found that TCR association rates varied across HLA loci, with DRB1 alleles showing the most associated TCRs and HLA-C alleles the fewest. The 87-base-pair reads could not distinguish some IMGT-functional V segments, including TRBV6-2 and TRBV6-3, so those segments were excluded. Cytomegalovirus status was reported to be diagnosed by the classifier with high specificity and sensitivity in both the original and validation cohorts. Compared with equally common non-associated chains, HLA-associated TCR beta chains in a later analysis were more clonally expanded and had lower generation probabilities.

In total, 666 healthy bone marrow donors made up the cohort. All cohort members were sampled while nominally healthy, although unrecorded immune exposures were likely present. The donor was CMV seronegative and belonged to the group of over 350 seronegative cohort members. Every donor gave a peripheral blood sample, and the peripheral blood mononuclear cells from that sample were used for TCR beta sequencing. Genomic DNA extraction from the blood cell samples was performed with the Qiagen DNeasy Blood Extraction Kit. This clone was seen once. The target of this receptor is not known. The sample holds no much larger clone one base away, and base qualities are not on file. V trim: 6 bases; J trim: 2 bases; unmatched bases: 5. Its CDR3 holds 15 amino acids, cysteine through phenylalanine. The only DNA kept is the CDR3, 45 bases in frame from the first base. For CDR1 and CDR2, the germline V gene lists SQVTM and ANQGSEA.

Receptor libraries were prepared by the immunoSEQ multiplex PCR assay. The multiplex PCR relied on a mix of 60 forward primers for TCR Vbeta segments and 13 reverse primers for TCR Jbeta segments. The CDR3 region of rearranged TCR beta genes was amplified from genomic DNA with a multiplex PCR assay. The amplified TCR beta libraries were sequenced on the Illumina HiSeq System as 87-base-pair reads. Per the authors' processing: In a later analysis, 77 million or so unique TCR beta chains were counted across the 650 to 700 repertoires, and about 10 million of these chains were shared by at least two donors. Raw reads were error-corrected and collapsed into unique sequences with a nearest-neighbor algorithm that merged closely related sequences to remove PCR and sequencing errors. Alignment of CDR3 sequences to IMGT reference sequences was used to assign V, D and J gene segments. For a sequence to be retained, at least a six-nucleotide match to both a V gene segment and a J gene segment was required. A rearrangement counted as productive if the CDR3 had no stop codons and remained in frame with V and J, and every other rearrangement counted as non-productive. Following IMGT convention, CDR3 was defined as the stretch from the second conserved V-encoded cysteine to the conserved J-encoded phenylalanine. The earlier analysis of approximately 590 of the donors excluded any sequence lacking an unambiguous match to a single V gene segment. In an earlier analysis of about 590 of the donors, a V segment was called functional when productive rearrangements were above 56.7%, and segregating when the standard deviation between donors exceeded 5%. A statistical classification framework was built for diagnosing cytomegalovirus status from the catalog of TCR beta chain sequences. In a later analysis, V and J genes were assigned by comparing TCR nucleotide sequences against IMGT/GENE-DB human TR gene sequences. In a later analysis, CDR3 sequences and most-parsimonious VDJ recombination scenarios were assigned using the TCRdist pipeline. In a later analysis, every TCR beta chain was defined by the combination of its CDR3 amino acid sequence and its V-gene family, and reads without a unique V-gene family were dropped. A later analysis removed 450 to 600 highly shared, low-generation-probability nucleotide sequences to deal with suspected cross-contamination and a sequencing artifact. For each public chain, a later analysis derived a clonal expansion index from normalized ranks of inferred template counts within each repertoire. Generation probabilities in a later analysis came from a VDJ recombination model fitted to out-of-frame rearrangements, and those results were checked against IGoR. A later analysis scored TCR-TCR, TCR-HLA and TCR-CMV co-occurrence with hypergeometric tests, applying a repertoire-size bias correction to TCR pairs. In a later analysis, false discovery rates were estimated by permuting HLA or CMV assignments 20 times. In a later analysis, co-occurring TCRs were grouped using DBSCAN, with TCRdist sequence similarity added in when clustering inside HLA-allele-positive subsets. For co-occurrence clustering, repertoires with fewer than 30,000 or more than 120,000 public chains were excluded, along with 4 to 6 repertoires with anomalous nucleotide sharing. In TCRdb, the immuneACCESS table is reduced to in-frame sequences with V and J assigned. These tables do not hold every clone; where another copy was compared, an unresolved V gene accounts for under half, and the others remain unexplained. The D gene and trimming were derived from the DNA, and the V and J assignments and clone size from that table. Here the sample has 75,000 to 90,000 clones; approximately 80% occur a single time. The ten biggest clones cover 2.5% to 4% of the sample.

This sequence was found in a man aged 50 to 59 in good health and CMV-seronegative. The sequencing sample was made of PBMCs. The rearranged chain carries TRBV29-1 and TRBJ2-3; a stretch of 13 junction bases matches TRBD2. The DNA reads TGCAGCGTGTCGGGACTAGCGGGGCACACAGATACGCAGTATTTT. Translated, it reads CSVSGLAGHTDTQYF.